This TCR beta chain was observed in a study of blood T cell repertoires in COVID-19. Overall study context: COVID-19 samples collected from the United States, Italy and Spain covered acute and convalescent phases.

The length of the CDR3 is 13 residues. V was cut by 0 bases and J by 3 bases, with 7 bases left in between. Looked up from germline, CDR1 is SGHTS and CDR2 is YDEGEE. Produced via immunoSEQ multiplex PCR; TCRdb's table is partial and in-frame only. The sample carries roughly 280,000 clones, over 65% recorded once. The chain links TRBV5-8 to TRBJ2-7; perhaps TRBD1 as D (6 bases). This TCR came from a man in his sixties who had recovered from COVID-19. Sequenced input: peripheral blood. CDR3 nucleotide sequence: TGTGCCAGCAGCTTGGTACAGGGCTACGAGCAGTACTTC. Its translation: CASSLVQGYEQYF. Complete variable domain (other parts from reference TRBV5-8 and TRBJ2-7): EAGVTQSPTHLIKTRGQQATLRCSPISGHTSVYWYQQALGLGLQFLLWYDEGEERNRGNFPPRFSGRQFPNYSSELNVNALELEDSALYLCASSLVQGYEQYFGPGTRLTVT.